The sequence of this TCR beta chain was determined in a study of blood T cell repertoires in COVID-19. The wider study: Samples came from the United States, Italy and Spain, spanning acute and convalescent COVID-19. T cells, B-cell-depleted T cells, or PBMCs supplied cDNA or gDNA.

Original data processing: How many nucleated cells were present was estimated from reference gene primer amplification. Sequenced by immunoSEQ multiplex PCR; TCRdb stores in-frame clones only, minus some. V and J calls and clone size are those listed in that table; D and trimming were worked out from the DNA. Altogether approximately 210,000 clones are present, approximately 90% being singletons, with the ten largest covering around 2%. This CDR3 is built from 14 residues. Per the germline V gene, CDR1 is LGHDT and CDR2 is YNNKEL (reference sequence). V was pared by 4 bases and J by 0 bases, with 7 bases between.

The clonotype originates from a man aged 25 to 40 who had recovered from COVID-19. V gene TRBV3-1 (or the pseudogene TRBV3-2) combines with J gene TRBJ1-3; D unresolved. The sequenced material came from peripheral blood. This chain's CDR3 is CASSPFYSGNTIYF. CDR3 sequence (DNA): TGTGCCAGCAGCCCCTTTTACTCTGGAAACACCATATATTTT.